A single sample is the source of the 27 T cell receptor beta chains below, sequenced in a study of T cell responses to AZD1222 COVID-19 vaccine. The assay was immunoSEQ multiplex PCR, and TCRdb's table has in-frame clones only and misses some. The sample gives nearly 100,000 clones, around nine tenths of which show up once; less than 3.5% is in the top ten. The sequencing used peripheral blood, collected on day 0 of AZD1222 vaccination. The receptors come from an adult in good health.

V is TRBV14 and J is TRBJ1-2; 7 bases agree with TRBD1. In germline, CDR1 is SGHDN, CDR2 FVKESK. The CDR3 is 14 residues long. The J segment lost 5 bases and the V segment lost 4 bases, leaving 7 bases of the junction unmatched. The CDR3 region is CASSREGQPYGYTF. DNA for the CDR3: TGTGCCAGCAGCCGAGAGGGACAGCCTTATGGCTACACCTTC.

The J gene is TRBJ2-4, the V gene TRBV18; TRBD2 aligns across 10 bases. The CDR3 runs to 15 residues. V shed 8 bases, J shed 7 bases, and the junction held 11 bases outside the gene matches. Germline V gene sequence: CDR1 KGHSH, CDR2 LQKENI. The CDR3 bases are TGTGCCAGCGCTTTCGGGACTAGCGCGGGGAACATTCAGTACTTC. It is translated as CASAFGTSAGNIQYF.

This chain joins TRBV4-1 and TRBJ1-5; no definite D call. Deletions cut 0 bases from V and 3 bases from J, with 9 bases between. Germline V gives CDR1 MGHRA, CDR2 YSYEKL. This CDR3 has 15 residues. The CDR3 region has the DNA TGCGCCAGCAGCCAAGATCCCCAGGTCAATCAGCCCCAGCATTTT. It codes for CASSQDPQVNQPQHF.

The genes are TRBV6-1 and TRBJ1-2; D is unclear. Trimming left V 3 bases short and J 2 bases short, with 7 bases between. This CDR3 contains 13 residues. CDR1 and CDR2 from the germline V gene are MNHNS and SASEGT. DNA of the CDR3: TGTGCCAGCAGTGACACCTCAAACTATGGCTACACCTTC. Protein: CASSDTSNYGYTF.

The rearrangement links TRBV27 to TRBJ1-1, with D perhaps TRBD1 (5 bases). The CDR3 is 17 amino acids. The V and J ends lost 0 bases and 1 base respectively, with 15 bases between them. Germline V gene data show CDR1 as MNHEY and CDR2 as SMNVEV (reference sequence). CDR3 sequence (DNA): TGTGCCAGCAGTTTATCGGTCAGGGAGTATCAGAACACTGAAGCTTTCTTT. Amino acid sequence: CASSLSVREYQNTEAFF.

The CDR3 spells CASRMDSGETQYF. The CDR3 bases are TGTGCCAGCAGAATGGACAGCGGGGAGACCCAGTACTTC. This rearrangement joins TRBV6-5 to TRBJ2-5, with D perhaps matching TRBD1 or TRBD2 (6 bases each). The CDR3 is made up of 13 amino acids. Germline V gives CDR1 MNHEY, CDR2 SVGAGI. Deletions cut 6 bases from V and 5 bases from J, with 13 bases between.

This rearrangement joins TRBV6-2 or TRBV6-3 to TRBJ1-2; 9 nucleotides align to TRBD1. The length of the CDR3 is 14 residues. The germline V gene encodes CDR1 MNHEY and CDR2 SVGEGT. J gave up 5 bases and V 3 bases, and 4 bases lay outside the gene matches. DNA of the CDR3: TGTGCCAGCAGTTATTCCGGACAGGGGTATGGCTACACCTTC. It translates to CASSYSGQGYGYTF.

V is TRBV5-1 and J is TRBJ2-3; TRBD2 matches at 10 bases. The CDR3 runs to 17 residues. Germline V gene lookup returns CDR1 SGHRS and CDR2 YFSETQ. V gave up 4 bases and J gave up 4 bases; unmatched junction bases: 12. In DNA, the CDR3 is TGCGCCAGCAGCATCCAGCGGGGGGGCGTGAGTTCAGATACGCAGTATTTT. The encoded protein is CASSIQRGGVSSDTQYF.

J is TRBJ1-2 and V is TRBV28; D remains ambiguous. Trimming stripped 1 base from V and 7 bases from J, with 10 bases between. The CDR3 consists of 13 residues. Germline V CDR1 and CDR2: MDHEN, SYDVKM. This chain's CDR3 is CASSLFTGGGYTF. The CDR3, as DNA: TGTGCCAGCAGTTTATTTACGGGAGGTGGCTACACCTTC.

This clone was seen only once. V and J are TRBV24-1 and TRBJ2-2; TRBD1 matches at 7 bases. This CDR3 contains 16 residues. From germline, CDR1 is KGHDR and CDR2 SFDVKD. After removal of 3 bases from V and 7 bases from J, the junction contained 10 bases not matched to a gene. The CDR3, as DNA: TGTGCCACCAGTGATAGCCTGGACAGGAAAGGCGGGGAGCTGTTTTTT. This sequence encodes CATSDSLDRKGGELFF.

V usage is TRBV19 and J usage is TRBJ1-5, with D hard to call. CDR1 and CDR2 (germline): LNHDA, SQIVND (reference sequence). This CDR3 contains 13 residues. The V gene lost 5 bases and the J gene lost 2 bases, with 7 bases spanning the gap. CDR3: CASSWRGNQPQHF. DNA of the CDR3: TGTGCCAGTAGTTGGCGAGGCAATCAGCCCCAGCATTTT. The full variable domain, with the rest looked up from reference TRBV19 and TRBJ1-5, is DGGITQSPKYLFRKEGQNVTLSCEQNLNHDAMYWYRQDPGQGLRLIYYSQIVNDFQKGDIAEGYSVSREKKESFPLTVTSAQKNPTAFYLCASSWRGNQPQHFGDGTRLSIL.

The chain combines TRBV5-1 with TRBJ1-1; D is unclear. Germline CDR1 SGHRS, CDR2 YFSETQ. With 3 bases removed from V and 1 base from J, the gap between germline ends came to 10 bases. The length of the CDR3 is 14 residues. CDR3 amino acids: CASSWLGRNTEAFF. Written as DNA, the CDR3 is TGCGCCAGCAGCTGGCTGGGGAGGAACACTGAAGCTTTCTTT.

The gene calls are TRBV10-1 and TRBJ1-1, with TRBD1 as a possible D gene (5 bases). Trimming removed 4 bases at V and 4 bases at J, with 16 bases between. The germline CDR1 and CDR2 sequences are WNHNN and SYGVQD (reference sequence). CDR3 size: 15 residues. The CDR3 here is CASSARSGGSTEAFF. The CDR3 nucleotides read TGCGCCAGCAGTGCCCGGTCGGGGGGTAGCACTGAAGCTTTCTTT.

The chain combines TRBV27 with TRBJ2-3, with 8 nucleotides matching TRBD2. V shed 2 bases, J shed 0 bases, and the junction held 4 bases outside the gene matches. The CDR3 is made up of 16 amino acids. The germline V gene encodes CDR1 MNHEY and CDR2 SMNVEV (reference sequence). For the CDR3, the DNA is TGTGCCAGCAGTTTAACGGGGGGGCCGAGCACAGATACGCAGTATTTT. Its protein is CASSLTGGPSTDTQYF.

The V and J genes are TRBV11-3 and TRBJ2-5; D is unresolved. V was clipped by 1 base and J by 1 base, with 4 bases between them. The germline CDR1 and CDR2 sequences are SGHNT and YENEEA. This CDR3 spans 13 amino acids. CDR3 in amino acids: CASSLVGQETQYF. The CDR3 region has the DNA TGTGCCAGCAGCTTAGTTGGCCAAGAGACCCAGTACTTC.

This clone was recorded only once. This CDR3 is CASRPATGGVRGTDTQYF. CDR3 DNA sequence: TGTGCCAGCAGACCCGCCACAGGGGGCGTTCGGGGCACAGATACGCAGTATTTT. The V call is TRBV7-2, the J call TRBJ2-3; 9 bases are shared with TRBD1. Unmatched junction bases numbered 14, after V lost 6 bases and J lost 1 base. The CDR3 runs 18 residues. CDR1 and CDR2 (germline): SGHTA, FQGNSA.

V is TRBV2 and J is TRBJ2-2; TRBD2 matches 11 bases. This CDR3 is 15 amino acids long. Germline CDR1 is SNHLY and CDR2 is FYNNEI. Trimming removed 7 bases from V and 6 bases from J; junction bases left unmatched: 7. CDR3 DNA: TGTGCCAGCAAAACTCCTAGCGGGGGGTCCGGGGAGCTGTTTTTT. Encoded protein: CASKTPSGGSGELFF.

A few counts support this clone. V is TRBV9 and J is TRBJ1-6, with 12 nucleotides matching TRBD1. Germline V lookup: CDR1 SGDLS, CDR2 YYNGEE. The junction had 12 bases not matched to a gene; V was cut back by 2 bases and J by 9 bases. The CDR3 contains 18 residues. DNA of the CDR3: TGTGCCAGCAGCGTGGATGGGACAGGGGGCATCCGGGGTTCACCCCTCCACTTT. Protein sequence: CASSVDGTGGIRGSPLHF.

V usage is TRBV5-1 and J usage is TRBJ2-7; TRBD1 agrees at 9 bases. Per germline, CDR1 SGHRS and CDR2 YFSETQ. The trim removed 7 bases at V and 4 bases at J, leaving 12 bases unmatched. The CDR3 runs 15 residues. CDR3 nucleotide sequence: TGCGCCAGCGGATCTGGGACAGGGAACTGGTACGAGCAGTACTTC. It specifies CASGSGTGNWYEQYF.

This clone has a single count. This sequence joins TRBV5-1 and TRBJ2-3; the match to TRBD1 covers 7 bases. The J segment lost 0 bases and the V segment lost 4 bases, leaving 8 bases of the junction unmatched. The CDR3 sequence is 16 residues long. Germline loops: CDR1 SGHRS, CDR2 YFSETQ. CDR3 sequence: CASSPGSGGSTDTQYF. The CDR3 DNA is TGCGCCAGCAGCCCTGGATCAGGGGGTAGCACAGATACGCAGTATTTT. Filled out from reference TRBV5-1 and TRBJ2-3, the complete variable domain reads KAGVTQTPRYLIKTRGQQVTLSCSPISGHRSVSWYQQTPGQGLQFLFEYFSETQRNKGNFPGRFSGRQFSNSRSEMNVSTLELGDSALYLCASSPGSGGSTDTQYFGPGTRLTVL.

This sequence joins TRBV4-1 and TRBJ1-5; D unclear. The CDR3 sequence is 14 residues long. The germline V and J ends were trimmed by 1 base and 4 bases, with 8 bases remaining between them. CDR1 is MGHRA and CDR2 is YSYEKL in the germline V gene. CDR3 region: CASSQGPGNQPQHF. For the CDR3, the DNA is TGCGCCAGCAGCCAAGGACCGGGGAATCAGCCCCAGCATTTT.

The rearrangement uses TRBV5-5 and TRBJ1-5, with 8 positions matching TRBD1. From germline, CDR1 is SGHKS and CDR2 YYEKEE (reference sequence). The J segment lost 1 base and the V segment lost 5 bases, leaving 11 bases of the junction unmatched. The CDR3 runs to 17 residues. The chain's CDR3 is CASRPDRGVGSNQPQHF. The CDR3 DNA follows: TGTGCCAGCAGGCCCGACAGGGGAGTAGGGAGCAATCAGCCCCAGCATTTT.

V gene TRBV13 combines with J gene TRBJ1-2, with no clear D. The germline V and J ends were trimmed by 0 bases and 0 bases, with 5 bases remaining between them. Germline CDR1 and CDR2: PRHDT and FYEKMQ (reference sequence). The CDR3 has 14 amino acids. CDR3 DNA: TGTGCCAGCAGCTTAGGAATAGCTAACTATGGCTACACCTTC. Amino acids: CASSLGIANYGYTF.

This chain links TRBV7-2 with TRBJ1-1; 9 nucleotides line up with TRBD1. Germline values: CDR1 SGHTA, CDR2 FQGNSA. The V and J ends lost 7 bases and 3 bases, in that order; junction bases with no gene match: 12. The CDR3 runs 16 residues. CDR3 nucleotide sequence: TGTGCCAGCAAAGAAGGGGACAGGGTTGAAGACACTGAAGCTTTCTTT. This encodes CASKEGDRVEDTEAFF.

The chain uses TRBV10-2 and TRBJ2-4; D might be TRBD1 (5 bases). Trimming removed 1 base at V and 0 bases at J, with 10 bases between. The V gene's germline CDR1 is WSHSY and CDR2 SAAADI. The CDR3 sequence is 16 residues long. CDR3 nucleotide sequence: TGCGCCAGCAGTGAGTTTGGGGCGCTAGCCAAAAACATTCAGTACTTC. Protein product: CASSEFGALAKNIQYF.

This sequence joins TRBV18 and TRBJ1-4, with D hard to call. The CDR3 has 14 amino acids. Per the germline V gene, CDR1 is KGHSH and CDR2 is LQKENI. V was pared by 3 bases and J by 6 bases, with 11 bases between. CDR3 bases: TGTGCCAGCTCACCGACCCAACCCCATGAAAAACTGTTTTTT. This gives the protein CASSPTQPHEKLFF.

The chain uses TRBV5-8 and TRBJ1-1, with TRBD1 as a possible D gene (6 bases). The CDR3 has 16 residues. The V gene lost 4 bases and the J gene lost 0 bases, with 16 bases spanning the gap. The V gene's germline CDR1 is SGHTS and CDR2 YDEGEE. DNA of the CDR3: TGTGCCAGCAGCCTCGGACAGCTGTTCATGAACACTGAAGCTTTCTTT. Residues: CASSLGQLFMNTEAFF.